A selection of T cell receptor beta chains follows, all from one sample in a study of human T cells and chemical hapten exposure. One entry per CDR3 protein results from TCRdb running MiXCR on the RACE reads. Here the sample spans roughly 120,000 distinct CDR3 sequences, approximately 8.8% being singletons. Sequenced material: whole blood, taken in connection with sensitization to the hapten diphenylcyclopropenone (DPC). Every receptor here comes from a woman in her thirties or forties with alopecia areata. Some clones in this sample may be carry-over from other donors' samples. Both conserved end residues are part of each CDR3. The D gene is left open where the match is weak. The size of a clone is reported for some rows only, either as once, few or many, or as a class for expanded clones.

j_call clone_size v_call cdr3_length d_call cdr3_aa cdr3_nt
TRBJ1-6 many TRBV18 12 - CASSLANSPLHF TGTGCCAGCTCACTCGCTAATTCACCCCTCCACTTT
TRBJ1-2 - TRBV28 15 TRBD1 CASSLAGQINYGYTF TGTGCCAGCAGTTTAGCGGGACAGATTAACTATGGCTACACCTTC
TRBJ2-2 few TRBV12-3/TRBV12-4 14 - CASSPTRGTGELFF TGTGCCAGCAGCCCGACTAGGGGAACCGGGGAGCTGTTTTTT
TRBJ1-1 many TRBV12-3/TRBV12-4 13 - CASSLRERSEAFF TGTGCCAGCAGTTTAAGGGAAAGGTCTGAAGCTTTCTTT
TRBJ2-3 - TRBV7-4 15 TRBD2 CASSLNGGSTDTQYF TGTGCCAGCAGCTTAAACGGGGGGAGCACAGATACGCAGTATTTT
TRBJ2-4 many TRBV7-9 13 - CASSLQGFNIQYF TGTGCCAGCAGCTTGCAGGGGTTCAACATTCAGTACTTC
TRBJ2-1 - TRBV9 13 - CASSPRLEVEQFF TGTGCCAGCAGCCCTAGACTAGAGGTTGAGCAGTTCTTC
TRBJ2-1 - TRBV29-1 15 TRBD2 CSVEDLMRLASEQFF TGCAGCGTTGAAGATCTCATGAGACTAGCGAGTGAGCAGTTCTTC
TRBJ2-1 - TRBV29-1 14 - CSASVGEWYNEQFF TGCAGCGCCTCTGTGGGGGAATGGTACAATGAGCAGTTCTTC
TRBJ1-1 many TRBV12-3/TRBV12-4 12 - CASSLPAGGAFF TGTGCCAGCAGTCTACCAGCGGGGGGAGCTTTCTTT
TRBJ2-5 many TRBV2 15 - CASSVPRPSEETQYF TGTGCCAGCAGTGTCCCTCGGCCTAGTGAAGAGACCCAGTACTTC
TRBJ2-5 - TRBV24-1 15 TRBD2 CATGQAGGRQETQYF TGTGCCACCGGTCAAGCGGGGGGGCGGCAAGAGACCCAGTACTTC
TRBJ1-2 many TRBV5-5 14 - CASSLGPGLYGYTF TGTGCCAGCAGCTTGGGGCCAGGGCTTTATGGCTACACCTTC
TRBJ2-1 - TRBV5-1 14 - CASGLLAGPNEQFF TGCGCCAGCGGTCTTTTGGCGGGTCCCAATGAGCAGTTCTTC
TRBJ1-2 many TRBV7-2 17 - CASSSNVYEGLFSGYTF TGTGCCAGCAGCTCGAACGTTTATGAGGGTCTATTCAGTGGCTACACCTTC
TRBJ1-4 - TRBV7-2 14 - CASSLSEFNEKLFF TGTGCCAGCAGCTTATCAGAGTTTAATGAAAAACTGTTTTTT
TRBJ1-5 few TRBV6-5 15 TRBD1 CASSRTGGNNQPQHF TGTGCCAGCAGTCGCACAGGGGGAAACAATCAGCCCCAGCATTTT
TRBJ2-1 few TRBV7-2 12 - CASSPSYNEQFF TGTGCCAGCAGCCCCTCCTACAATGAGCAGTTCTTC
TRBJ1-1 many TRBV5-1 12 - CASSFSGILAFF TGCGCCAGCAGCTTCTCGGGGATTTTAGCTTTCTTT
TRBJ2-1 - TRBV6-5 15 - CASSYSGGSYNEQFF TGTGCCAGCAGTTACTCTGGCGGGTCCTACAATGAGCAGTTCTTC
TRBJ2-3 few TRBV7-2 15 TRBD2 CASSLGAGATDTQYF TGTGCCAGCAGCTTAGGAGCGGGAGCCACAGATACGCAGTATTTT
TRBJ1-2 many TRBV6-5 14 TRBD1 CASSLGTANYGYTF TGTGCCAGCAGTCTAGGGACAGCCAACTATGGCTACACCTTC
TRBJ1-2 few TRBV6-2/TRBV6-3 13 - CASKGRADYGYTF TGTGCCAGCAAGGGCCGGGCCGACTATGGCTACACCTTC
TRBJ1-1 many TRBV6-2/TRBV6-3 15 TRBD1 CASSPWTGLNTEAFF TGTGCCAGCAGCCCATGGACAGGGTTGAACACTGAAGCTTTCTTT
TRBJ2-7 few TRBV3-1 12 - CASSQVTYEQYF TGTGCCAGCAGCCAAGTAACATACGAGCAGTACTTC
TRBJ2-1 many TRBV9 14 - CASSVAPIGNEQFF TGTGCCAGCAGCGTAGCACCTATCGGGAATGAGCAGTTCTTC
TRBJ2-3 many TRBV7-3 16 TRBD2 CASSSGIAGGSDTQYF TGTGCCAGCAGCTCCGGGATAGCGGGGGGTTCAGATACGCAGTATTTT
TRBJ2-1 many TRBV28 12 TRBD1 CASSYTDRGQFF TGTGCCAGCAGTTACACAGACAGGGGGCAGTTCTTC
TRBJ2-1 many TRBV7-9 17 TRBD1 CASSFYSGTADYNEQFF TGTGCCAGCAGCTTCTATTCCGGGACAGCGGATTACAATGAGCAGTTCTTC
TRBJ2-7 many TRBV2 13 - CASSVGDTYEQYF TGTGCCAGCAGTGTCGGGGACACCTACGAGCAGTACTTC
TRBJ2-7 few TRBV5-1 16 - CASSLEMTGRYYEQYF TGCGCCAGCAGCTTGGAAATGACAGGGAGGTACTACGAGCAGTACTTC
TRBJ2-5 few TRBV27 17 - CASSPIGVDRERETQYF TGTGCCAGCAGTCCAATCGGTGTGGACCGCGAACGGGAGACCCAGTACTTC
TRBJ1-6 - TRBV9 16 - CASSVEWSSYNSPLHF TGTGCCAGCAGCGTAGAGTGGAGCTCCTATAATTCACCCCTCCACTTT
TRBJ1-1 many TRBV7-9 17 - CASSSYPPDRLNTEAFF TGTGCCAGCAGCTCCTACCCTCCAGACAGGCTTAACACTGAAGCTTTCTTT
TRBJ2-5 few TRBV20-1 11 - CSAGAQETQYF TGCAGTGCGGGCGCTCAAGAGACCCAGTACTTC
TRBJ1-2 many TRBV5-1 14 TRBD1 CASSPDRGDYGYTF TGCGCCAGCAGCCCCGACAGGGGGGACTATGGCTACACCTTC
TRBJ2-2 - TRBV5-1 16 - CASSFQGQTNTGELFF TGCGCCAGCAGCTTCCAAGGCCAGACGAACACCGGGGAGCTGTTTTTT
TRBJ2-4 few TRBV5-6 17 TRBD2 CASSSQRGGRGKNIQYF TGTGCCAGCAGCTCCCAGCGGGGGGGCCGAGGCAAAAACATTCAGTACTTC
TRBJ1-5 few TRBV4-1 16 TRBD1 CASSQGRQGVNQPQHF TGCGCCAGCAGCCAAGGGAGGCAGGGGGTAAATCAGCCCCAGCATTTT
TRBJ2-7 many TRBV18 16 TRBD2 CASSPPSSGVVYEQYF TGTGCCAGCTCACCACCGTCTAGCGGGGTTGTCTACGAGCAGTACTTC
TRBJ2-7 many TRBV7-9 12 - CASSSTSVEQYF TGTGCCAGCAGCTCGACCTCGGTCGAGCAGTACTTC
TRBJ2-7 - TRBV5-1 15 - CASSAQPDIVSEQYF TGCGCCAGCAGCGCTCAACCGGACATAGTCTCCGAGCAGTACTTC
TRBJ1-1 - TRBV7-6 13 - CASSEGGFTEAFF TGTGCCAGCAGTGAAGGGGGGTTCACTGAAGCTTTCTTT
TRBJ2-1 few TRBV7-2 14 TRBD2 CASSLVVAGGPQFF TGTGCCAGCAGCTTAGTCGTAGCGGGGGGGCCCCAGTTCTTC
TRBJ1-3 - TRBV10-3 14 - CAISDTGAGNTIYF TGTGCCATCAGTGACACAGGTGCTGGAAACACCATATATTTT
TRBJ1-5 many TRBV19 16 TRBD1 CASSIGTGGLHQPQHF TGTGCCAGTAGTATCGGGACAGGGGGGTTACATCAGCCCCAGCATTTT